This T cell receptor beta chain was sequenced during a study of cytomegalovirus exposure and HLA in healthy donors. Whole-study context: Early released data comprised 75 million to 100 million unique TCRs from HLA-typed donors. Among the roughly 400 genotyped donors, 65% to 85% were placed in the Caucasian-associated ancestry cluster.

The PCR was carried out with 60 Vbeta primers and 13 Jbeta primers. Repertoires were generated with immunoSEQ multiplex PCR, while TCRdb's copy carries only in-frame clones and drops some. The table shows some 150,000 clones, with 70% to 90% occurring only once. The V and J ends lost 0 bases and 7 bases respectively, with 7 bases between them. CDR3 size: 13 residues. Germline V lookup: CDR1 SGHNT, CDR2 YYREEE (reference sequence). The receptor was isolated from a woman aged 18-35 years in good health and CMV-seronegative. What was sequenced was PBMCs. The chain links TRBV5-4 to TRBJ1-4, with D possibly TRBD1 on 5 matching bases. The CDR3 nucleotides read TGTGCCAGCAGCTTGGCGGGGGGTGAAAAACTGTTTTTT. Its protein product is CASSLAGGEKLFF.